The rows below give T cell receptor beta chains drawn from one sample of a study of blood T cell repertoires in COVID-19. Sequencing was performed with immunoSEQ multiplex PCR; in TCRdb, only in-frame clones are kept and a portion is missing. Of 250,000 to 400,000 clones listed, 88% are singletons. The sample was peripheral blood. These receptors were taken from a woman aged 30 to 39 with COVID-19, enrolled during active disease. Each CDR3 is given with its conserved first and last residue.

V	length	J	CDR3
TRBV7-8	16	TRBJ1-6	CASSIRALTYNSPLHF
TRBV3-1/TRBV3-2	13	TRBJ1-2	CASSRDSFYGYTF
TRBV6-2/TRBV6-3	13	TRBJ1-5	CASSSRPDQPQHF
TRBV15	15	TRBJ1-3	CATSSLQGAGNTIYF
TRBV2	15	TRBJ1-1	CAGRDQGQPDTEAFF
TRBV2	14	TRBJ1-5	CASTWTSSNQPQHF
TRBV18	15	TRBJ1-2	CASSPETGINYGYTF
TRBV19	16	TRBJ1-2	CASSLPSIQGIYGYTF
TRBV29-1	15	TRBJ2-1	CSVRGGTRAYNEQFF
TRBV5-4	14	TRBJ1-4	CASSHEGTLEKLFF
TRBV6-4	15	TRBJ1-5	CASSPGYYSNQPQHF
TRBV19	13	TRBJ1-2	CASRTGVDYGYTF
TRBV2	16	TRBJ1-1	CASSDPSRGEGTEAFF
TRBV7-2	13	TRBJ1-4	CASSPSTNEKLFF
TRBV14	13	TRBJ2-5	CASSRNWAETQYF
TRBV12-3/TRBV12-4	13	TRBJ1-3	CASRRGSGNTIYF
TRBV9	15	TRBJ1-6	CASSVGRNTGSPLHF
TRBV6-6	15	TRBJ2-7	CASSPGAGGPYEQYF
TRBV21-1	13	TRBJ1-4	CASRGTGGKKLFF
TRBV3-1/TRBV3-2	13	TRBJ2-1	CASSQDRGGEQFF
TRBV6-6	14	TRBJ1-1	CASSYATGNTEAFF
TRBV29-1	16	TRBJ1-1	CSVEINRGLGNTEAFF
TRBV7-8	16	TRBJ1-5	CASSSPGIRSNQPQHF
TRBV30	16	TRBJ1-2	CAWKSLGTPEVGGYTF
TRBV4-1	16	TRBJ2-7	CASSQALQGAIYEQYF
TRBV25-1	12	TRBJ1-6	CASSDGYSPLHF
TRBV5-1	16	TRBJ1-6	CASSPGLSSYNSPLHF
TRBV5-6	15	TRBJ1-5	CASSLRTGGNQPQHF
TRBV11-2	14	TRBJ2-5	CATRTSGRHETQYF
TRBV21-1	14	TRBJ2-5	CASSKGEGGETQYF
TRBV5-6	16	TRBJ1-2	CASSLGVSPGGYGYTF
TRBV19	13	TRBJ1-2	CASSTGTSYGYTF
TRBV3-1/TRBV3-2	13	TRBJ2-7	CASSQDRAYEQYF
TRBV7-8	16	TRBJ1-3	CASSSYLRGSGNTIYF
TRBV7-8	15	TRBJ1-3	CASSPNFVTGNTIYF
TRBV5-3	14	TRBJ1-1	CARTRNGQPSEAFF
TRBV9	14	TRBJ1-2	CASSAQGLNYGYTF
TRBV19	15	TRBJ1-6	CASSIGQGNNSPLHF
TRBV6-1	18	TRBJ2-3	CASSEWVGGRGRDDTQYF
TRBV12-3/TRBV12-4	13	TRBJ1-1	CASSFATNTEAFF
TRBV7-3	17	TRBJ2-6	CASSLGGQSSGANVLTF
TRBV5-6	13	TRBJ1-5	CASSLSSSGPQHF
TRBV7-2	15	TRBJ2-3	CASRPWAGGQDTQYF
TRBV7-2	17	TRBJ2-3	CASSLAVVRGGVDTQYF
TRBV18	14	TRBJ1-5	CASSPEGAYVAQHF
TRBV2	13	TRBJ1-5	CASSGQGLGPQHF
TRBV5-1	14	TRBJ2-3	CASRGGGATDTQYF
TRBV4-3	16	TRBJ1-2	CASSQVPRTGSNGYTF
TRBV5-1	16	TRBJ1-4	CASSLTATSTNEKLFF
TRBV15	14	TRBJ1-1	CATSRQGTNTEAFF
TRBV6-4	15	TRBJ1-6	CASSAQGIGNSPLHF
TRBV6-5	13	TRBJ1-1	CASKLQGNTEAFF
TRBV12-2	11	TRBJ1-6	CASRDSSRGHF
TRBV6-5	13	TRBJ2-1	CASSIAGGTEQFF
TRBV29-1	12	TRBJ1-1	CSVDRGDTEAFF
TRBV6-2/TRBV6-3	12	TRBJ2-7	CASSSGIYEQYF
TRBV4-1	17	TRBJ1-5	CASSQDRGGWSNQPQHF
TRBV5-4	18	TRBJ2-5	CASSPTVGGGFGRETQYF
TRBV12-5	15	TRBJ2-7	CASGLVIENTYEQYF
TRBV6-5	15	TRBJ1-5	CASSNFLPDNQPQHF